This TCR beta chain is from a study of early stage breast cancer tumors. Across the study: Invasive lobular carcinomas made up about 30% of the 12 ER+/PR+/HER2- tumors. Samples were sequenced at about 10-fold average coverage.

Germline assignment: CDR1 KGHSH and CDR2 LQKENI. This CDR3 is built from 16 residues. J lost 9 bases, V lost 1 base, and 10 bases had no gene match. Blood replicates held 0.5 ug DNA, tumor or normal breast roughly 1.5 ug, two each. Some clones are missing from TCRdb's copy, which holds only in-frame ones; the method was immunoSEQ multiplex PCR. The table lists 40,000 to 60,000 clones, roughly 73% of them singletons. The receptor was derived from a person aged 40 to 50 with breast cancer. Sequencing was carried out using blood. The rearrangement uses TRBV18 and TRBJ2-1; the match to TRBD1 covers 9 bases. Written as DNA, the CDR3 is TGTGCCAGCTCACCACGGGGGGACAGGGCAATCGGTGAGCAGTTCTTC. Protein sequence: CASSPRGDRAIGEQFF.